This TCR beta chain was sequenced in a study of early T cells in non-severe SARS-CoV-2 infection. Study details: Chains were unpaired, as sequencing was done on bulk RNA from unsorted whole blood.

This clonotype was picked up many times. Its antigen is still unknown. CDR3 length: 14 residues. Trimming took off 7 bases at V and 0 bases at J, with 9 bases between the two ends. Germline V CDR1 and CDR2: MNHEY, SVGAGI. Unique molecular identifiers were added to individual cDNA molecules. TCRdb independently ran MiXCR on the 5' RACE reads; one entry per CDR3 protein. The sample carries around 29,000 distinct CDR3 sequences, 5% to 6% recorded once. Overall study results and limits: Matching with VDJdb favored anti-spike CD8 responses (missing private and CD4 specificities).

The receptor was isolated from an adult who was a healthcare worker with PCR-confirmed SARS-CoV-2 infection or an uninfected control (not recorded which). This chain uses TRBV6-5 with TRBJ2-2; a possible D gene is TRBD1 (6 bases). Sequencing was carried out using whole blood. CDR3 in amino acids: CASTDRANTGELFF. The CDR3 nucleotides are TGTGCCAGCACGGACAGAGCGAACACCGGGGAGCTGTTTTTT.